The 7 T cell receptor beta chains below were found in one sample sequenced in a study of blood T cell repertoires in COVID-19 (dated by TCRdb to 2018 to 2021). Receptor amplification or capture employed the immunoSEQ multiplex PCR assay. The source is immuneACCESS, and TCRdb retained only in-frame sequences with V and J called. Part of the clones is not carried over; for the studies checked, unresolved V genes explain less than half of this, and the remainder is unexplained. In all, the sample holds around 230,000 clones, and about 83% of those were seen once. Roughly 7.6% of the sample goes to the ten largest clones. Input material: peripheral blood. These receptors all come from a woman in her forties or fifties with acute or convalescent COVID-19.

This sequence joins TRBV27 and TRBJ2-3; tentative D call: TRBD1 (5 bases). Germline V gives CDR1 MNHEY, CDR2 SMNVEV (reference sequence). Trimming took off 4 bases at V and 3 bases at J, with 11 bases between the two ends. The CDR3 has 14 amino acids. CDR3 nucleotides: TGTGCCAGCAGTTCCCAGGGTTCTACAGATACGCAGTATTTT. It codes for CASSSQGSTDTQYF.

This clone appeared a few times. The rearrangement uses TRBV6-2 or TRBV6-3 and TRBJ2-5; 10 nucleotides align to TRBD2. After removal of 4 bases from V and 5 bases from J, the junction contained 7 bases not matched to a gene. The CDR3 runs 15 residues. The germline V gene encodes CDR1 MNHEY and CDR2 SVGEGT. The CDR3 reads CASSFLAGAEETQYF. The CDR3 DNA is TGTGCCAGCAGTTTCCTAGCGGGAGCTGAGGAGACCCAGTACTTC.

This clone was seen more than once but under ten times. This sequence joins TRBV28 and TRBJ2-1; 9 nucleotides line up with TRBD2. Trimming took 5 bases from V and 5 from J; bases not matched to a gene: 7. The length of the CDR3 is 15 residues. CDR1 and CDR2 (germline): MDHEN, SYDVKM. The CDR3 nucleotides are TGTGCCAGCAGTCGACCGGGACTAGCCGACAATGAGCAGTTCTTC. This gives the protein CASSRPGLADNEQFF.

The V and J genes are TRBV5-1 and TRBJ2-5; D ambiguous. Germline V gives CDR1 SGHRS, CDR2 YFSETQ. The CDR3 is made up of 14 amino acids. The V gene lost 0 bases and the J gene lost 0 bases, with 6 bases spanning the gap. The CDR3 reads CASSLGGDQETQYF. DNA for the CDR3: TGCGCCAGCAGCTTGGGAGGAGACCAAGAGACCCAGTACTTC.

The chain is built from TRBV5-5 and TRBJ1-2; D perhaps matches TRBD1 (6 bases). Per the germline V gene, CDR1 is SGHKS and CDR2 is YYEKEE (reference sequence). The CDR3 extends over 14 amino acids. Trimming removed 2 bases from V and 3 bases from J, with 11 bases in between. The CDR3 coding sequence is TGTGCCAGCAGCTTAAGGACAGTGGACTATGGCTACACCTTC. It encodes CASSLRTVDYGYTF. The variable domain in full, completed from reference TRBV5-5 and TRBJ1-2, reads DAGVTQSPTHLIKTRGQQVTLRCSPISGHKSVSWYQQVLGQGPQFIFQYYEKEERGRGNFPDRFSARQFPNYSSELNVNALLLGDSALYLCASSLRTVDYGYTFGSGTRLTVV.

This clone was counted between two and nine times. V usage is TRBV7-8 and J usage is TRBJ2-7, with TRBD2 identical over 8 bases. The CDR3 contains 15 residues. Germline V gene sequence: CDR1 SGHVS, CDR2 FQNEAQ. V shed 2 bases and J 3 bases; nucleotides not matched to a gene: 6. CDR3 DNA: TGTGCCAGCAGCTTATCTGGCGGGAGGAACTACGAGCAGTACTTC. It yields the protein CASSLSGGRNYEQYF.

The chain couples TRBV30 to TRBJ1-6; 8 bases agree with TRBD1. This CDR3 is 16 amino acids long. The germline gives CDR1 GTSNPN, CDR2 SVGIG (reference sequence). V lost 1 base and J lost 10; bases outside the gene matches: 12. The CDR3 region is CAWSGPGGGGKSPLHF. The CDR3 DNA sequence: TGTGCCTGGAGTGGCCCAGGGGGCGGAGGGAAATCACCCCTCCACTTT.